This T cell receptor (beta chain) was identified in a study of blood T cell repertoires in COVID-19. Study overall: T cells, B-cell-depleted T cells, or PBMCs provided the cDNA or gDNA that served as material.

Original processing methods: Amplification of reference gene primers provided the estimated nucleated cell counts. Here immunoSEQ multiplex PCR was the method, and the copy in TCRdb shows in-frame clones only, minus some. That table supplies the V and J calls and clone size; D and trimming were determined from the DNA. This sample has nearly 350,000 clones, with roughly 87% found just once. Recruitment covered about two dozen US areas and drew participants whose ages spanned roughly 18 to 89 years. Self-reported history from a screening survey and questionnaire set each donor's cohort. This sequence was found in a woman in her twenties or thirties who had recovered from COVID-19. Input material: PBMCs or T cells enriched from blood (not recorded which).

In nucleotides, the CDR3 is TGTGCCTGGAGTAATCCAGATTTCTACAATGAGCAGTTCTTC. Translated: CAWSNPDFYNEQFF. V usage is TRBV30 and J usage is TRBJ2-1, with no clear D. V lost 2 bases and J 3 bases, leaving 11 bases between the germline ends. From germline, CDR1 is GTSNPN and CDR2 SVGIG (reference sequence). The CDR3 extends over 14 amino acids.